This T cell receptor (beta chain) was obtained from a study of human T cells and chemical hapten exposure. The time point was: patch test 2, 6 weeks after DPC sensitization. Documented treatment: therapeutic diphenylcyclopropenone sensitization with weekly scalp DPC. Donors, patients with alopecia ranging from 18 to 70 years old and judged suitable for DPC, provided samples. TCRdb used MiXCR to reprocess the RACE reads, holding one entry per CDR3 protein. The sample lists roughly 120,000 distinct CDR3 sequences, 9.2% occurring once. There are many counts of this clonotype. Its antigen remains unknown. Study-level points and caveats: Expanded TCR sets contained significantly more large CDR3 similarity clusters than controls.

Germline V lookup: CDR1 SGHAT, CDR2 FQNNGV. Trimming cost V 2 bases and J 0 bases, with 19 bases left between them. This CDR3 has 18 residues. The chain carries TRBV11-2 and TRBJ1-2; tentatively, D is TRBD1 (6 bases). Material: whole blood, obtained in connection with sensitization to the hapten diphenylcyclopropenone (DPC). The sequence came from a woman between 40 and 55 years old with alopecia areata. Some clones in this sample may be carry-over from other donors' samples. This CDR3 reads CASSLRGSGQTPNYGYTF. The CDR3, as DNA: TGTGCCAGCAGCTTAAGAGGGAGTGGACAGACGCCTAACTATGGCTACACCTTC.